This T cell receptor (beta chain) was sequenced during a study of shared clonotypes between healthy human individuals. Study-level background: Donors were two women and a few men aged 18 to 49.

The data were produced by immunoSEQ multiplex PCR, yet TCRdb's version contains in-frame clones alone and is incomplete. In the table there are over 400,000 clones, 95% to 96% of which are singletons. V was cut by 1 base and J by 0 bases, with 13 bases left in between. Germline V lookup: CDR1 GTSNPN, CDR2 SVGIG (reference sequence). The CDR3 contains 15 residues. Sequenced material: naive CD4+ T cells sorted from blood. The subset here: CD45RA+ positively selected. The chain recombines TRBV30 with TRBJ2-7; D call uncertain. The origin of this receptor is a woman in her 30s in good health. CDR3 loop: CAWSGGSTYSYEQYF. For the CDR3, the DNA is TGTGCCTGGAGTGGCGGCAGTACCTACTCCTACGAGCAGTACTTC.